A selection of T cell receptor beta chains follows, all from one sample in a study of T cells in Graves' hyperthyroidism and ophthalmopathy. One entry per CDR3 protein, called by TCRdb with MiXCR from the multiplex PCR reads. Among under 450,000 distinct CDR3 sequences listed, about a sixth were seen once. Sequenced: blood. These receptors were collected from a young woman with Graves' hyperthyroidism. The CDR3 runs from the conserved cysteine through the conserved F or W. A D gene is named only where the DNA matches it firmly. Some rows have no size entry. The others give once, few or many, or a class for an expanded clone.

CASSLEYGDTDNTEAFF TGTGCCAGCAGCTTAGAATATGGGGACACAGACAACACTGAAGCTTTCTTT TRBV13 - TRBJ1-1 many
CASRKKYIGTGGEGTEAFF TGCGCCAGCAGGAAGAAATATATCGGGACAGGTGGGGAGGGTACTGAAGCTTTCTTT TRBV5-1 TRBD1 TRBJ1-1 many
CSIPGRADRELFF TGCAGTATCCCCGGGAGGGCCGACAGGGAGCTGTTTTTT TRBV20-1 TRBD2 TRBJ2-2 -
CSARAITAPGTGELFF TGCAGTGCTAGAGCTATTACCGCCCCGGGCACCGGGGAGCTGTTTTTT TRBV20-1 - TRBJ2-2 -
CASSQEDSELFF TGTGCCAGCAGCCAAGAGGACTCAGAGCTGTTTTTT TRBV4-2 - TRBJ2-2 -
CASSQLRLGGYNEQFF TGCGCCAGCAGCCAACTACGCCTAGGGGGTTACAATGAGCAGTTCTTC TRBV4-1 - TRBJ2-1 many
CAASQLFTTDTQYF TGTGCCGCGTCGCAGCTGTTTACCACAGATACGCAGTATTTT TRBV19 - TRBJ2-3 -
CASSQVHLNTEAFF TGTGCCAGCAGCCAAGTGCATCTGAACACTGAAGCTTTCTTT TRBV3-1 - TRBJ1-1 many
CASSQAGVNEQFF TGTGCCAGCTCCCAAGCGGGAGTCAATGAGCAGTTCTTC TRBV12-3/TRBV12-4 TRBD2 TRBJ2-1 many
CASSFRKGQLNYGYTF TGTGCCAGCAGTTTTAGGAAGGGCCAACTAAACTATGGCTACACCTTC TRBV28 - TRBJ1-2 many
CATSASGLSYEQYF TGTGCCACCAGTGCTTCCGGGTTATCCTACGAGCAGTACTTC TRBV24-1 - TRBJ2-7 many
CASSQRGFEQYF TGTGCCAGCAGCCAACGGGGGTTCGAGCAGTACTTC TRBV27 - TRBJ2-7 -
CASSHVVAKNIQYF TGTGCCAGCAGTCATGTTGTAGCCAAAAACATTCAGTACTTC TRBV28 - TRBJ2-4 few
CASSQPPPGNTIYF TGTGCCAGCAGCCAACCACCTCCTGGAAACACCATATATTTT TRBV3-1 - TRBJ1-3 -
CSARAPGLAQSSYNEQFF TGCAGTGCTAGAGCTCCGGGACTAGCTCAAAGCTCCTACAATGAGCAGTTCTTC TRBV20-1 TRBD2 TRBJ2-1 many
CASSGSGVGNEQFF TGCGCCAGCAGCGGTAGCGGGGTAGGTAATGAGCAGTTCTTC TRBV5-1 TRBD2 TRBJ2-1 few
CASSVDVWSAINGYTF TGTGCCAGCAGCGTAGACGTCTGGTCAGCTATCAATGGCTACACCTTC TRBV9 - TRBJ1-2 many
CASSFAGGPRNEQFF TGTGCCAGCAGCTTTGCGGGAGGGCCTCGCAATGAGCAGTTCTTC TRBV5-8 TRBD2 TRBJ2-1 many
CASSENTPKEDSNQPQHF TGTGCCAGCAGTGAAAATACCCCAAAGGAGGATAGCAATCAGCCCCAGCATTTT TRBV25-1 - TRBJ1-5 -
CASSLGEAGGYTF TGCGCCAGCAGCCTTGGAGAAGCGGGAGGCTACACCTTC TRBV5-1 - TRBJ1-2 -
CAIRNAADGYTF TGTGCCATCAGGAATGCGGCGGATGGCTACACCTTC TRBV10-3 - TRBJ1-2 many
CASSLRGSAGAETQYF TGTGCCAGCAGCCTTAGGGGCTCGGCCGGGGCAGAGACCCAGTACTTC TRBV28 - TRBJ2-5 many
CASSPNIAQRMNTEAFF TGTGCCAGCAGTCCGAACATTGCACAGCGTATGAACACTGAAGCTTTCTTT TRBV6-1 - TRBJ1-1 many
CASSELSKGLMKNCFF - TRBV10-1 - TRBJ1-4 -
CASSSGGLWSQYF TGTGCCAGCAGTTCAGGGGGGCTATGGTCCCAGTACTTC TRBV28 - TRBJ2-5 many
CASRPGHLGHYGYTF TGTGCCAGCAGGCCGGGACATCTTGGGCACTATGGCTACACCTTC TRBV12-3/TRBV12-4 - TRBJ1-2 many
CASSFEGLQFF TGTGCCAGCAGTTTTGAGGGACTGCAGTTCTTC TRBV28 - TRBJ2-1 many
CASTTEFYYEQYF TGTGCCAGCACCACTGAGTTTTACTACGAGCAGTACTTC TRBV28 - TRBJ2-7 many
CASSRGEIYGYTF TGCGCCAGCAGCCGGGGAGAGATCTATGGCTACACCTTC TRBV5-1 - TRBJ1-2 many
CASSGDGGAGELFF TGTGCCAGCAGTGGCGACGGCGGGGCCGGGGAGCTGTTTTTT TRBV6-4 - TRBJ2-2 -
CASSQEESGQANYGYTF TGTGCCAGCAGCCAAGAGGAGTCGGGACAGGCTAACTATGGCTACACCTTC TRBV3-1 TRBD1 TRBJ1-2 many
CSARDLGSGRSTDTQYF TGCAGTGCTAGAGATCTAGGTAGCGGGAGGAGCACAGATACGCAGTATTTT TRBV20-1 TRBD2 TRBJ2-3 many
CASSLSGRTSYNEQFF TGTGCCAGCAGTCTTAGCGGGAGGACCAGCTACAATGAGCAGTTCTTC TRBV6-1 TRBD2 TRBJ2-1 many
CASSWDRGVVREQFF TGTGCCAGCAGCTGGGACAGGGGTGTAGTGCGGGAGCAGTTCTTC TRBV5-6 TRBD1 TRBJ2-1 few
CASRQWALENNEQFF TGCGCCAGCAGGCAATGGGCACTAGAAAACAATGAGCAGTTCTTC TRBV5-1 - TRBJ2-1 -